The 26 T cell receptor beta chains below were found in one sample sequenced in a study of blood T cell repertoires in COVID-19. The method was immunoSEQ multiplex PCR; TCRdb's version includes in-frame clones alone and lacks a portion of them. Of hundreds of thousands of clones listed, roughly 90% are singletons. What was sequenced was PBMCs or T cells enriched from blood (not recorded which). The source is a woman aged 25 to 39 who had been exposed to COVID-19.

This sequence joins TRBV21-1 and TRBJ2-1; the D call of TRBD2 is as the table states it, not checked on the DNA. TRBV21-1 constitutes a pseudogene. The CDR3 contains 17 residues. CDR3 coding DNA: TGTGCCAGCAGCAAAGGCAATGGTCTAACCCCCTACAATGAGCAGTTCTTC. It translates to CASSKGNGLTPYNEQFF.

The genes are TRBV9 and TRBJ2-1, with 7 bases that match TRBD2. CDR3 length: 15 residues. After removal of 0 bases from V and 2 bases from J, the junction contained 2 bases not matched to a gene. CDR1 and CDR2 (germline): SGDLS, YYNGEE. CDR3: CASSVGAGPYNEQFF. CDR3 nucleotide sequence: TGTGCCAGCAGCGTAGGAGCGGGGCCCTACAATGAGCAGTTCTTC.

This chain uses TRBV2 with TRBJ2-3, with 10 positions matching TRBD2. Germline V CDR1 and CDR2: SNHLY, FYNNEI. The V and J ends lost 2 bases and 2 bases, in that order; junction bases with no gene match: 7. This CDR3 contains 17 residues. The CDR3 sequence is CASSERRAGGLTDTQYF. The DNA of the CDR3 is TGTGCCAGCAGTGAACGGAGAGCGGGGGGGCTCACAGATACGCAGTATTTT.

The V and J genes are TRBV7-9 and TRBJ2-7; possible D gene TRBD1, 6 bases. This CDR3 is built from 14 residues. Per the germline V gene, CDR1 is SEHNR and CDR2 is FQNEAQ (reference sequence). V was shortened by 5 bases and J by 0 bases, with 11 bases between the two germline ends. The CDR3: CASSPPGHSYEQYF. In DNA form, the CDR3 reads TGTGCCAGCAGCCCCCCGGGACACTCCTACGAGCAGTACTTC.

The rearrangement joins TRBV2 to TRBJ2-2; 9 bases line up with TRBD1. Germline CDR1 is SNHLY and CDR2 is FYNNEI. V lost 6 bases and J lost 6; bases outside the gene matches: 8. The CDR3 has 15 residues. CDR3 DNA: TGTGCCAGCAGGGGGACAGGGACGGGTTCCGGGGAGCTGTTTTTT. It encodes CASRGTGTGSGELFF.

The gene calls are TRBV3-1 (or the pseudogene TRBV3-2) and TRBJ2-2; perhaps TRBD1 as D (5 bases). Trimming removed 4 bases from V and 3 bases from J, with 12 bases in between. Germline lookup yields CDR1 LGHDT and CDR2 YNNKEL (reference sequence). The CDR3 is 15 amino acids. CDR3 amino acids: CASSRPIGDTGELFF. CDR3 bases: TGTGCCAGCAGCCGACCAATAGGGGACACCGGGGAGCTGTTTTTT.

The chain joins TRBV5-8 to TRBJ1-5; a weak D match, TRBD1 (6 bases). Trimming pared 4 bases from V and 6 bases from J, leaving 8 bases between. The CDR3 sequence is 12 residues long. Germline V gives CDR1 SGHTS, CDR2 YDEGEE. In nucleotides, the CDR3 is TGTGCCAGCAGCAAACAGGGTCAGCCCCAGCATTTT. It is translated as CASSKQGQPQHF.

This clone was found a few times. This rearrangement joins TRBV30 to TRBJ2-1; the D gene is possibly TRBD2 (5 bases). V was shortened by 0 bases and J by 3 bases, with 9 bases between the two germline ends. Per the germline V gene, CDR1 is GTSNPN and CDR2 is SVGIG (reference sequence). The CDR3 totals 14 residues. The CDR3 here is CAWSVRGLYNEQFF. The CDR3 region has the DNA TGTGCCTGGAGTGTACGGGGTCTCTACAATGAGCAGTTCTTC.

The rearrangement links TRBV30 to TRBJ1-5; a possible D gene is TRBD1 (5 bases). The germline V gene has CDR1 GTSNPN and CDR2 SVGIG (reference sequence). The CDR3 is 14 amino acids. V lost 2 bases, J lost 0 bases, and 8 bases lay in between. The CDR3: CAWSWGDSNQPQHF. The CDR3 nucleotides read TGTGCCTGGAGTTGGGGGGATAGCAATCAGCCCCAGCATTTT.

V and J are TRBV27 and TRBJ1-1, with a weak D call TRBD1 (6 bases). The CDR3 runs to 14 residues. The V gene's germline CDR1 is MNHEY and CDR2 SMNVEV (reference sequence). V lost 3 bases and J lost 5, with 13 bases in between. Here the CDR3 DNA reads TGTGCCAGCAGTTTGACCCTCCAGGGGACTGAAGCTTTCTTT. It encodes CASSLTLQGTEAFF.

This rearrangement joins TRBV28 to TRBJ1-3; D call uncertain. The V end lost 3 bases, the J end lost 2 bases, and 11 bases lay between the germline ends. The CDR3 extends over 15 amino acids. The V gene's germline CDR1 is MDHEN and CDR2 SYDVKM. This CDR3 is CASSFFGLTGNTIYF. DNA of the CDR3: TGTGCCAGCAGTTTTTTTGGACTGACTGGAAACACCATATATTTT.

With regard to this clone: Other DNA sequences from this sample encode an identical CDR3 as well. The chain joins TRBV5-1 to TRBJ1-2; D call uncertain. V lost 0 bases, J lost 7 bases, and 10 bases lay in between. Germline V gives CDR1 SGHRS, CDR2 YFSETQ. CDR3 length equals 13 residues. Here the CDR3 reads CASSLAGRSGYTF. The CDR3 nucleotides are TGCGCCAGCAGCTTGGCCGGGAGGTCTGGCTACACCTTC.

CDR3 DNA sequence: TGTGCCAGCAGTCAGACAGGGGGCGTTACAGATACGCAGTATTTT. It translates to CASSQTGGVTDTQYF. The gene calls are TRBV9 and TRBJ2-3; 10 bases match TRBD1. Germline V gene data show CDR1 as SGDLS and CDR2 as YYNGEE. After removal of 5 bases from V and 3 bases from J, the junction contained 6 bases not matched to a gene. The CDR3 loop spans 15 amino acids.

The CDR3 is CASSTWGGGETQYF. CDR3 in DNA: TGTGCCAGCAGTACCTGGGGAGGTGGGGAGACCCAGTACTTC. The chain combines TRBV27 with TRBJ2-5; possibly TRBD2 for D (6 bases). CDR1 is MNHEY, CDR2 SMNVEV, per germline (reference sequence). The CDR3 contains 14 residues. Trimming shortened V by 5 bases and J by 5 bases, and 15 bases separated the two germline ends.

This chain links TRBV5-1 with TRBJ2-3, with 14 positions matching TRBD2. Trimming removed 0 bases from V and 6 bases from J; junction bases left unmatched: 3. The germline gives CDR1 SGHRS, CDR2 YFSETQ. There are 16 residues in the CDR3. Here the CDR3 DNA reads TGCGCCAGCAGCTTGGCGACTAGCGGGGGGGCGGATACGCAGTATTTT. Translating gives CASSLATSGGADTQYF.

This sequence joins TRBV7-8 and TRBJ1-6; TRBD1 agrees at 9 bases. The V segment lost 3 bases and the J segment 8 bases; nucleotides outside the gene matches: 2. The CDR3 has 14 residues. CDR1 SGHVS and CDR2 FQNEAQ come from the germline V gene. The chain's CDR3 is CASSLGQGDSPLHF. CDR3 sequence (DNA): TGTGCCAGCAGCTTGGGACAGGGTGATTCACCCCTCCACTTT.

This sequence joins TRBV27 and TRBJ2-7; 11 bases match TRBD1. The CDR3 is 15 residues long. V was pared by 2 bases and J by 7 bases, with 7 bases of the junction left unmatched. Germline V gives CDR1 MNHEY, CDR2 SMNVEV (reference sequence). The DNA for the CDR3 is TGTGCCAGCAGTTTAGGGACAGGGGGAACTGGGGAGCAGTACTTC. Translation gives CASSLGTGGTGEQYF.

This clone was counted a few times. The chain recombines TRBV6-5 with TRBJ2-1; TRBD1 aligns across 8 bases. CDR3 length equals 13 residues. The J segment lost 9 bases and the V segment lost 5 bases, leaving 6 bases of the junction unmatched. Germline V gene sequence: CDR1 MNHEY, CDR2 SVGAGI. CDR3 protein: CASSTPGGIEQFF. The CDR3 nucleotides read TGTGCCAGCAGTACACCAGGGGGCATTGAGCAGTTCTTC.

The chain employs TRBV29-1 and TRBJ2-7, with 8 bases matching TRBD1. CDR3 length equals 14 residues. Germline V gene lookup returns CDR1 SQVTM and CDR2 ANQGSEA. V was clipped by 4 bases and J by 5 bases; unmatched bases: 10. CDR3 in amino acids: CSVGSRQGSHEQYF. CDR3 nucleotide sequence: TGCAGCGTTGGATCCCGACAGGGGAGTCACGAGCAGTACTTC.

The chain has TRBV25-1 and TRBJ1-6, with D possibly being TRBD1 (6 bases). V dropped 3 bases and J dropped 5 bases, with 14 bases sitting between them. The CDR3 consists of 16 residues. Per germline, CDR1 MGHDK and CDR2 SYGVNS. Here the CDR3 reads CASSEETGPDNSPLHF. As DNA, the CDR3 is TGTGCCAGCAGTGAGGAAACAGGGCCGGATAATTCACCCCTCCACTTT.

Details on this clone: Distinct nucleotide sequences in the sample also encode this CDR3. The rearrangement links TRBV5-1 to TRBJ1-2; TRBD1 is a possible D gene (5 bases). The CDR3 extends over 14 amino acids. Germline V lookup: CDR1 SGHRS, CDR2 YFSETQ. The V gene lost 4 bases and the J gene lost 2 bases, with 12 bases spanning the gap. This CDR3 is CASSLTGGNYGYTF. The CDR3 coding sequence is TGCGCCAGCAGCCTTACGGGGGGGAACTATGGCTACACCTTC.

This rearrangement joins TRBV5-4 to TRBJ1-1, with D maybe TRBD1 (6 bases). V dropped 0 bases and J dropped 4 bases, with 13 bases sitting between them. This CDR3 comprises 15 residues. CDR1 and CDR2 from the germline V gene are SGHNT and YYREEE (reference sequence). Here the CDR3 reads CASSLDRTVSTEAFF. The CDR3 DNA sequence: TGTGCCAGCAGCTTGGATAGGACAGTAAGCACTGAAGCTTTCTTT.

The V gene is TRBV9, the J gene TRBJ2-3; D remains unclear. The CDR3 is 12 residues long. Germline assignment: CDR1 SGDLS and CDR2 YYNGEE. V dropped 4 bases and J dropped 4 bases, with 7 bases sitting between them. The DNA of the CDR3 is TGTGCCAGCAGCCCGCGCCCAGATACGCAGTATTTT. Its protein is CASSPRPDTQYF.

The chain has TRBV5-1 and TRBJ2-5; possibly TRBD1 for D (6 bases). V was clipped by 2 bases and J by 2 bases, with 13 bases between them. Germline V gene lookup returns CDR1 SGHRS and CDR2 YFSETQ. The CDR3 totals 15 residues. CDR3 region: CASSLGQITQETQYF. The CDR3 nucleotides are TGCGCCAGCAGCTTAGGACAGATTACTCAAGAGACCCAGTACTTC.

This clone appeared a single time. V is TRBV27 and J is TRBJ1-1, with 7 nucleotides matching TRBD1. Germline CDR1 MNHEY, CDR2 SMNVEV (reference sequence). The trim removed 5 bases at V and 5 bases at J, leaving 5 bases unmatched. The CDR3 sequence is 13 residues long. CDR3 in amino acids: CASSLDRATEAFF. In nucleotides, the CDR3 is TGTGCCAGCAGTCTTGACAGGGCTACTGAAGCTTTCTTT.

The chain joins TRBV5-1 to TRBJ2-2, with 7 nucleotides matching TRBD1. Germline V gene lookup returns CDR1 SGHRS and CDR2 YFSETQ. This CDR3 is built from 16 residues. V was clipped by 2 bases and J by 5 bases; unmatched bases: 9. CDR3 loop: CASSLGLRGQTGELFF. The CDR3 nucleotides are TGCGCCAGCAGCTTAGGTCTGAGGGGGCAGACCGGGGAGCTGTTTTTT.